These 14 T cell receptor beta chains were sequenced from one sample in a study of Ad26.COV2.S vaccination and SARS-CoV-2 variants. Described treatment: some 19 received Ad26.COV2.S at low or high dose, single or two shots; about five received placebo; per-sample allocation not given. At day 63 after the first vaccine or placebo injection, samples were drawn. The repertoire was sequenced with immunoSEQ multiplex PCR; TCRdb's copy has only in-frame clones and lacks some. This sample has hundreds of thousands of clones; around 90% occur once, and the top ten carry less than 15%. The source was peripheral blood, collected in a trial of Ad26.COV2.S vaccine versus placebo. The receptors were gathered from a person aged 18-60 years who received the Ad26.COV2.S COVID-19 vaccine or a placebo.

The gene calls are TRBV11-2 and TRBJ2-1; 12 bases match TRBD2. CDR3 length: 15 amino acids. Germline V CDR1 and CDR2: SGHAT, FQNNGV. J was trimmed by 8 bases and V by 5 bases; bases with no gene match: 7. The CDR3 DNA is TGTGCCAGCAGCACCCCTAGCGGGAGGGTGGATGAGCAGTTCTTC. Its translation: CASSTPSGRVDEQFF.

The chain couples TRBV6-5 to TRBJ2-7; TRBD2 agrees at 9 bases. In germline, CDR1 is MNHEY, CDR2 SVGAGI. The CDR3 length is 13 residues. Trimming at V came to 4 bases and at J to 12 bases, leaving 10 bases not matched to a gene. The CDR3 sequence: CASSLRREGRLYF. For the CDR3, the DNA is TGTGCCAGCAGTTTGCGGCGGGAGGGCCGGCTGTACTTC.

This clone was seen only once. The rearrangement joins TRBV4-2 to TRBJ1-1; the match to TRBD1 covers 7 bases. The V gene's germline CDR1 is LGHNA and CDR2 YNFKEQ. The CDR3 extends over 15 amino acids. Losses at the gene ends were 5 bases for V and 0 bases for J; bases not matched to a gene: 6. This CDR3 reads CASSARQGMNTEAFF. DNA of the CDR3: TGTGCCAGCAGCGCGAGACAGGGAATGAACACTGAAGCTTTCTTT.

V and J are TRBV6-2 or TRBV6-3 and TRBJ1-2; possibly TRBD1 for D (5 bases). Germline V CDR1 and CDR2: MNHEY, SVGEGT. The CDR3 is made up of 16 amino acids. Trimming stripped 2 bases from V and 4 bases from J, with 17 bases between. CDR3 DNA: TGTGCCAGCAGTTACCTCAAACGGGGTGGGGGCTATGGCTACACCTTC. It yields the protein CASSYLKRGGGYGYTF.

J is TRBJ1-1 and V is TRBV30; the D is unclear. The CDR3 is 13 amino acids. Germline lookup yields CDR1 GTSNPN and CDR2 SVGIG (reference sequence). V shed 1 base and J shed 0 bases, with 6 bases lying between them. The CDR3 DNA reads TGTGCCTGGAGTGGGACGGTGAACACTGAAGCTTTCTTT. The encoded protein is CAWSGTVNTEAFF. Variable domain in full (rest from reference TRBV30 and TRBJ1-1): SQTIHQWPATLVQPVGSPLSLECTVEGTSNPNLYWYRQAAGRGLQLLFYSVGIGQISSEVPQNLSASRPQDRQFILSSKKLLLSDSGFYLCAWSGTVNTEAFFGQGTRLTVV.

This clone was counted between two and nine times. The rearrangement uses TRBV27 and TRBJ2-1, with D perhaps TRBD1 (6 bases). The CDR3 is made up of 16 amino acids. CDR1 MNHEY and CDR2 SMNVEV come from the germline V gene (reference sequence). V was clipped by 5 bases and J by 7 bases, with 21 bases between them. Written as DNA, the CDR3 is TGTGCCAGCAGTGATTTTATAAAGGCAGGGGTAAATGAGCAGTTCTTC. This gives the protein CASSDFIKAGVNEQFF.

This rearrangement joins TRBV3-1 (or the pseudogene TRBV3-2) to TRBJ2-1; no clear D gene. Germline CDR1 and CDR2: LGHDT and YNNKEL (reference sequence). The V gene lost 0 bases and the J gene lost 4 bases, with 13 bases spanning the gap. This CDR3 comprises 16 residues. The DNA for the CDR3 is TGTGCCAGCAGCCAAGATCTACCAGCTAGGTACAATGAGCAGTTCTTC. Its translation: CASSQDLPARYNEQFF.

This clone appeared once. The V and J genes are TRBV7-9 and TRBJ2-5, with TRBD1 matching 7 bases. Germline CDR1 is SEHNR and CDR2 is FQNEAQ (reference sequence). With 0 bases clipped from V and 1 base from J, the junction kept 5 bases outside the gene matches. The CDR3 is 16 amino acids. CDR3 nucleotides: TGTGCCAGCAGCTTAGCGCCGGGACAGACCCAAGAGACCCAGTACTTC. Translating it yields CASSLAPGQTQETQYF.

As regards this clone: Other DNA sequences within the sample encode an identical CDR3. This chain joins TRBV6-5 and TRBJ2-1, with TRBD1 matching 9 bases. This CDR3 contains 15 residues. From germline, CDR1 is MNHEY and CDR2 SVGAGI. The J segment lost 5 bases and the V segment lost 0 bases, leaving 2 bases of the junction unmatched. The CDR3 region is CASSYSGTGNNEQFF. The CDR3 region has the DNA TGTGCCAGCAGTTACTCCGGGACAGGGAACAATGAGCAGTTCTTC.

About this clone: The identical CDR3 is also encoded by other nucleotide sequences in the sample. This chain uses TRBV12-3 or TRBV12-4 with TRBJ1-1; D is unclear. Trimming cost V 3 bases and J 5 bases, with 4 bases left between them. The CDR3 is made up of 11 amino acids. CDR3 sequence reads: CASSFLTEAFF. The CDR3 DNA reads TGTGCCAGCAGTTTTCTGACTGAAGCTTTCTTT.

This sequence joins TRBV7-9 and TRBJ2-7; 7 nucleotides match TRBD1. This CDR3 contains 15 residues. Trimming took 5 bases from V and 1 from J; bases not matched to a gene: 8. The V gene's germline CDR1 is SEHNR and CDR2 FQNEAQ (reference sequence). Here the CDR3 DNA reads TGTGCCAGCAGCGTCCCGGGACAGCCGTCCTACGAGCAGTACTTC. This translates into CASSVPGQPSYEQYF.

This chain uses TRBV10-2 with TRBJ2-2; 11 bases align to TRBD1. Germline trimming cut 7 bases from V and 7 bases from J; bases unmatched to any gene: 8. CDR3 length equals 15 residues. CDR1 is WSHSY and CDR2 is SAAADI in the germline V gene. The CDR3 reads CASNPGQGGNGELFF. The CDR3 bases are TGCGCCAGCAATCCGGGACAGGGGGGAAACGGGGAGCTGTTTTTT.

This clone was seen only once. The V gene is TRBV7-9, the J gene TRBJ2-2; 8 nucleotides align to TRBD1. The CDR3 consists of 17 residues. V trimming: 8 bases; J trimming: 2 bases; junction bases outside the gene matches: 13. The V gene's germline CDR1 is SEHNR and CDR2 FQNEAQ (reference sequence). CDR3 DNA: TGTGCCAGCCCGAGGAAGGTGGACAGGGTAAACACCGGGGAGCTGTTTTTT. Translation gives CASPRKVDRVNTGELFF.

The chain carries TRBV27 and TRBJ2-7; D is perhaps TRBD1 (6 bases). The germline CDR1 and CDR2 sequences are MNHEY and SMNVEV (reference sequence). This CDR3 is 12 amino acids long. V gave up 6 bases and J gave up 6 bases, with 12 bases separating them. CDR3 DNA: TGTGCCAGCAGACCTGTGACAGGCGAGCAGTACTTC. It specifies CASRPVTGEQYF.